These 2 T cell receptor beta chains were all obtained from the same sample, sequenced in a study of T cell responses to AZD1222 COVID-19 vaccine (dated by TCRdb to the early 2020s). Preparation of the library involved the immunoSEQ multiplex PCR assay. The immuneACCESS repertoire file appears here via TCRdb, limited to in-frame rearrangements. These files lack a portion of the clones; in checked studies, under half of the deficit traces to unresolved V genes, and the cause of the others is not known. In this sample the table shows about 120,000 clones, 88% of which occur a single time. In total, the top ten clones hold around 9.6% of the sample. The intended sense of this specimen's time point label: baseline before first vaccination. The sample in question was peripheral blood, obtained on day 0 of AZD1222 vaccination. These receptors all stem from an adult in good health.

The V call is TRBV9, the J call TRBJ2-1; 11 bases align to TRBD2. Germline trimming cut 4 bases from V and 5 bases from J; bases unmatched to any gene: 8. The germline V gene has CDR1 SGDLS and CDR2 YYNGEE. This CDR3 has 16 amino acids. The CDR3 reads CASSPPGLAAHNEQFF. The CDR3 bases are TGTGCCAGCAGCCCCCCGGGACTAGCGGCCCACAATGAGCAGTTCTTC.

V usage is TRBV12-3 or TRBV12-4 and J usage is TRBJ1-6, with D unresolved. With 4 bases removed from V and 7 bases from J, the gap between germline ends came to 8 bases. The CDR3 loop spans 13 amino acids. Here the CDR3 DNA reads TGTGCCAGCAGTTATGGACGGAATTCACCCCTCCACTTT. Its protein product is CASSYGRNSPLHF.